This T cell receptor beta chain was captured by sequencing in a study of blood T cell repertoires in COVID-19. As originally analysed: Quantification of nucleated cells was approximated via reference gene primer amplification. Only in-frame clones appear in the TCRdb table, and some are missing; sequencing was by immunoSEQ multiplex PCR. Clone size and V and J calls were adopted from that table, with D and trimming inferred from the DNA. The sample has roughly 68,000 clones, over 65% seen once. CDR1 and CDR2 from the germline V gene are LNHDA and SQIVND (reference sequence). The V segment lost 10 bases and the J segment 6 bases; nucleotides outside the gene matches: 8. The CDR3 consists of 14 residues.

The receptor's source is an elderly woman with acute or convalescent COVID-19. This chain links TRBV19 with TRBJ1-5, with 11 nucleotides matching TRBD1. The source material was peripheral blood. Here the CDR3 DNA reads TGTGCCACCAGGAAGGACAGGGGGCTTCAGCCCCAGCATTTT. Its protein product is CATRKDRGLQPQHF. The variable domain in full, completed from reference TRBV19 and TRBJ1-5, reads DGGITQSPKYLFRKEGQNVTLSCEQNLNHDAMYWYRQDPGQGLRLIYYSQIVNDFQKGDIAEGYSVSREKKESFPLTVTSAQKNPTAFYLCATRKDRGLQPQHFGDGTRLSIL.